Listed below are T cell receptor beta chains from one sample, sequenced in a study of cytomegalovirus exposure and HLA in healthy donors. Sequencing was performed with immunoSEQ multiplex PCR; in TCRdb, only in-frame clones are kept and a portion is missing. This sample yields around 67,000 clones, of which around 78% are seen a single time; 7.8% belongs to the top ten. The sample consisted of PBMCs. Receptors originate from a man younger than 35 in good health and CMV-seropositive. Each CDR3 is given with its conserved first and last residue. A D gene is named only where the DNA matches it firmly. Some rows mark clone size as missing; the rest say once, few, many or name a class of expanded clone.

CDR3	DNA	V	size	J	D
CASSSRTTSYEQYF	TGTGCCAGCAGCTCCAGGACTACCTCCTACGAGCAGTACTTC	TRBV13	NA	TRBJ2-7	NA
CASSEVGANSGYTF	TGTGCCAGCAGTGAAGTAGGGGCAAACAGTGGCTACACCTTC	TRBV6-1	NA	TRBJ1-2	NA
CAWSVQAVSGNTIYF	TGTGCCTGGAGTGTACAGGCCGTCTCTGGAAACACCATATATTTT	TRBV30	NA	TRBJ1-3	NA
CASSGGALGEQYF	TGTGCCAGCAGCGGAGGGGCCCTGGGAGAGCAGTACTTC	TRBV6-1	few	TRBJ2-7	NA
CASSATGTANSPLHF	TGTGCCAGCAGCGCCACCGGGACAGCAAATTCACCCCTCCACTTT	TRBV7-9	NA	TRBJ1-6	TRBD1
CASLYREVEQYF	TGTGCCAGCCTGTACCGGGAAGTCGAGCAGTACTTC	TRBV2	NA	TRBJ2-7	NA
CASSLYNEQFF	TGTGCCAGCAGCCTCTACAATGAGCAGTTCTTC	TRBV27	once	TRBJ2-1	NA
CASSSWTSGADTQYF	TGTGCCAGCAGCTCCTGGACTAGCGGGGCCGATACGCAGTATTTT	TRBV11-2	NA	TRBJ2-3	TRBD2
CAISRNYGYTF	TGTGCCATTTCGAGGAACTATGGCTACACCTTC	TRBV28	few	TRBJ1-2	NA
CAWNTQGNTEAFF	TGTGCCTGGAACACGCAGGGGAACACTGAAGCTTTCTTT	TRBV30	NA	TRBJ1-1	NA
CASSLGTSGSLWNEQFF	TGTGCCAGCAGCCTTGGGACTAGCGGGAGCTTATGGAATGAGCAGTTCTTC	TRBV4-2	NA	TRBJ2-1	TRBD2
CASSFGERGTEAFF	TGTGCCAGCAGTTTTGGGGAGAGAGGGACTGAAGCTTTCTTT	TRBV28	NA	TRBJ1-1	NA
CASRETSGVYNEQFF	TGTGCCAGCAGGGAAACTAGCGGGGTCTACAATGAGCAGTTCTTC	TRBV2	few	TRBJ2-1	TRBD2
CASSSWGGSSNQPQHF	TGTGCCAGCAGTTCTTGGGGGGGCTCTAGCAATCAGCCCCAGCATTTT	TRBV28	NA	TRBJ1-5	NA
CASSLGLGGKGQPQHF	TGTGCCAGCAGCTTAGGGTTAGGGGGTAAGGGCCAGCCCCAGCATTTT	TRBV7-9	NA	TRBJ1-5	NA
CASSFGTGQETQYF	TGTGCCAGCAGCTTTGGGACAGGGCAAGAGACCCAGTACTTC	TRBV7-8	NA	TRBJ2-5	TRBD1
CASSLGDRAATNEKLFF	TGCGCCAGCAGCCTGGGCGACAGGGCGGCAACTAATGAAAAACTGTTTTTT	TRBV5-1	NA	TRBJ1-4	TRBD1